This T cell receptor (beta chain) was captured in a study of long-term antiretroviral therapy in people with HIV. Between the trimmed V and J ends, which lost 2 bases and 4 bases, there was a span of 6 bases. This CDR3 comprises 13 residues. Germline assignment: CDR1 MDHEN and CDR2 SYDVKM. Before DNA extraction, 1-10 million cryopreserved PBMC were held in the samples. As for this clone: What it binds is unknown.

Study-wide findings and caveats: The clones with expansion before ART were dominant in the repertoire at all time points. Post-treatment diversity went higher with ART but stayed below transplant donor controls.

immunoSEQ v3.0 was run at survey level. Here immunoSEQ multiplex PCR was the method, and the copy in TCRdb shows in-frame clones only, minus some. The table includes roughly 29,000 clones, 95% detected once. The sequence was obtained from a man younger than 40 with HIV. Sequencing used unsorted PBMCs, obtained 5.3 years after starting antiretroviral therapy. V is TRBV28 and J is TRBJ1-5, with D unresolved. Here the CDR3 reads CASSLAVNQPQHF. CDR3 coding DNA: TGTGCCAGCAGTTTAGCTGTAAATCAGCCCCAGCATTTT.